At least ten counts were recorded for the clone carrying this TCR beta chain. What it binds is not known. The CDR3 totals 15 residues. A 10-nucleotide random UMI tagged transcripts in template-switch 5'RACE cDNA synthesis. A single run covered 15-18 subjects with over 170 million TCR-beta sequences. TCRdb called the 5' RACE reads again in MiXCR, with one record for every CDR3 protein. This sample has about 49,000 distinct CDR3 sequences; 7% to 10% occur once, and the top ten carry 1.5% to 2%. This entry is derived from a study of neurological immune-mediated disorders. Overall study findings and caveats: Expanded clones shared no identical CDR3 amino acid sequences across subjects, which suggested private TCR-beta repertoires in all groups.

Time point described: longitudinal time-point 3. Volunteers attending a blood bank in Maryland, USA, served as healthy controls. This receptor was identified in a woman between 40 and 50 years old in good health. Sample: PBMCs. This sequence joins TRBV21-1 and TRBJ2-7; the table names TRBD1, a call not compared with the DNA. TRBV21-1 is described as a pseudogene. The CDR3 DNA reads TGTGCCAGCAGCAATGGGGACAGGGCCCCCCGAGAGCAGTACTTC. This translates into CASSNGDRAPREQYF.